A selection of T cell receptor beta chains follows, all from one sample in a study of blood T cell repertoires in COVID-19. Data came from immunoSEQ multiplex PCR; TCRdb stores just in-frame clones and leaves some out. The sample includes a few hundred thousand clones, approximately 80% of them seen just once. The sequenced sample was peripheral blood. These receptors originate from a man aged 25 to 45 who had recovered from COVID-19. Each CDR3 is given with its conserved first and last residue. D genes are given only for firm matches. Clone size is stated in some rows and not others, as once, few, many or a class when expanded.

v_call: TRBV5-5; d_call: NA; clone_size: once; j_call: TRBJ1-2; cdr3_aa: CASGVRGGALGYTF; cdr3_nt: TGTGCCAGCGGGGTGCGCGGGGGAGCCTTGGGCTACACCTTC
v_call: TRBV10-3; d_call: NA; clone_size: NA; j_call: TRBJ2-2; cdr3_aa: CAIAPGQGIGELFF; cdr3_nt: TGTGCCATCGCCCCGGGCCAGGGGATCGGGGAGCTGTTTTTT
v_call: TRBV27; d_call: NA; clone_size: NA; j_call: TRBJ2-7; cdr3_aa: CASSQSGTPTYEQYF; cdr3_nt: TGTGCCAGCAGTCAGTCCGGGACACCGACCTACGAGCAGTACTTC
v_call: TRBV4-2; d_call: NA; clone_size: NA; j_call: TRBJ2-4; cdr3_aa: CASSQDVGQNIQYF; cdr3_nt: TGTGCCAGCAGCCAAGACGTGGGGCAAAACATTCAGTACTTC
v_call: TRBV9; d_call: TRBD2; clone_size: NA; j_call: TRBJ2-1; cdr3_aa: CASSVGSGGPLF; cdr3_nt: TGTGCCAGCAGCGTAGGGAGCGGGGGGCCCCTCTTC
v_call: TRBV10-3; d_call: NA; clone_size: NA; j_call: TRBJ2-3; cdr3_aa: CATHSTGPSGDTQYF; cdr3_nt: TGTGCCACCCACTCGACGGGACCGAGCGGGGATACGCAGTATTTT
v_call: TRBV19; d_call: TRBD1; clone_size: NA; j_call: TRBJ1-5; cdr3_aa: CASCGQVGNQPQHF; cdr3_nt: TGTGCCAGCTGTGGACAGGTCGGCAATCAGCCCCAGCATTTT
v_call: TRBV5-4; d_call: NA; clone_size: NA; j_call: TRBJ2-5; cdr3_aa: CASSREETQYF; cdr3_nt: TGTGCCAGCAGCCGAGAAGAGACCCAGTACTTC
v_call: TRBV9; d_call: NA; clone_size: NA; j_call: TRBJ2-6; cdr3_aa: CASSVTDAGANVLTF; cdr3_nt: TGTGCCAGCAGCGTAACAGATGCTGGGGCCAACGTCCTGACTTTC
v_call: TRBV3-1/TRBV3-2; d_call: TRBD1; clone_size: NA; j_call: TRBJ1-2; cdr3_aa: CASSQSTGQGVGYTF; cdr3_nt: TGTGCCAGCAGCCAAAGTACCGGACAGGGAGTTGGCTACACCTTC
v_call: TRBV7-3; d_call: NA; clone_size: NA; j_call: TRBJ2-1; cdr3_aa: CASSLNARVDEQFF; cdr3_nt: TGTGCCAGCAGCTTAAATGCCAGGGTGGATGAGCAGTTCTTC
v_call: TRBV7-2; d_call: TRBD1; clone_size: NA; j_call: TRBJ2-1; cdr3_aa: CASSFDRGGYNEQFF; cdr3_nt: TGTGCCAGCAGCTTTGACAGGGGCGGTTACAATGAGCAGTTCTTC
v_call: TRBV6-5; d_call: NA; clone_size: many; j_call: TRBJ2-7; cdr3_aa: CASGPGKDGGYF; cdr3_nt: TGTGCCAGCGGTCCGGGTAAGGACGGAGGGTACTTC
v_call: TRBV7-2; d_call: NA; clone_size: NA; j_call: TRBJ2-1; cdr3_aa: CASSLEGAPYNEQFF; cdr3_nt: TGTGCCAGCAGCTTAGAAGGGGCGCCGTACAATGAGCAGTTCTTC
v_call: TRBV2; d_call: TRBD2; clone_size: NA; j_call: TRBJ2-5; cdr3_aa: CASSENSGTSGRVGYF; cdr3_nt: TGTGCCAGCAGTGAAAACTCCGGGACTAGCGGGCGTGTGGGGTACTTC
v_call: TRBV10-3; d_call: TRBD1; clone_size: few; j_call: TRBJ2-7; cdr3_aa: CAISDPGQGYYEQYF; cdr3_nt: TGTGCCATCAGTGACCCGGGACAGGGCTACTACGAGCAGTACTTC
v_call: TRBV6-6; d_call: NA; clone_size: NA; j_call: TRBJ2-5; cdr3_aa: CASSQADQETQYF; cdr3_nt: TGTGCCAGCAGTCAAGCGGATCAAGAGACCCAGTACTTC
v_call: TRBV7-9; d_call: TRBD2; clone_size: NA; j_call: TRBJ2-5; cdr3_aa: CASSRTKRGETQYF; cdr3_nt: TGTGCCAGCAGCCGTACAAAGCGGGGGGAGACCCAGTACTTC
v_call: TRBV3-1/TRBV3-2; d_call: TRBD2; clone_size: few; j_call: TRBJ2-1; cdr3_aa: CASSQREGNGEQFF; cdr3_nt: TGTGCCAGCAGTCAGAGGGAGGGCAATGGTGAGCAGTTCTTC
v_call: TRBV7-2; d_call: NA; clone_size: NA; j_call: TRBJ1-2; cdr3_aa: CASSPGPTGNYGYTF; cdr3_nt: TGTGCCAGCAGCCCCGGGCCCACAGGGAACTATGGCTACACCTTC
v_call: TRBV3-1/TRBV3-2; d_call: TRBD2; clone_size: few; j_call: TRBJ2-1; cdr3_aa: CASSENYGGGGHNEQFF; cdr3_nt: TGTGCCAGCAGCGAAAACTACGGGGGGGGAGGGCACAATGAGCAGTTCTTC
v_call: TRBV7-8; d_call: TRBD1; clone_size: NA; j_call: TRBJ2-2; cdr3_aa: CASSLGYTTGATGELFF; cdr3_nt: TGTGCCAGCAGCTTAGGGTACACCACAGGGGCCACCGGGGAGCTGTTTTTT
v_call: TRBV12-5; d_call: NA; clone_size: few; j_call: TRBJ2-3; cdr3_aa: CASGAGLWDTQYF; cdr3_nt: TGTGCTAGTGGTGCGGGGTTGTGGGACACGCAGTATTTT
v_call: TRBV18; d_call: TRBD1; clone_size: NA; j_call: TRBJ2-3; cdr3_aa: CASSPGGQVADTQYF; cdr3_nt: TGTGCCAGCTCACCAGGGGGACAGGTTGCAGATACGCAGTATTTT
v_call: TRBV7-9; d_call: NA; clone_size: NA; j_call: TRBJ2-1; cdr3_aa: CASSPTPQGTSYNEQFF; cdr3_nt: TGTGCCAGCAGCCCGACCCCACAGGGGACTTCCTACAATGAGCAGTTCTTC
v_call: TRBV3-1/TRBV3-2; d_call: TRBD1; clone_size: NA; j_call: TRBJ1-6; cdr3_aa: CASSGWGQGDSPLHF; cdr3_nt: TGTGCCAGCAGCGGTTGGGGGCAGGGGGACTCACCCCTCCACTTT
v_call: TRBV14; d_call: TRBD1; clone_size: NA; j_call: TRBJ1-6; cdr3_aa: CASSQGQGAPSPLHF; cdr3_nt: TGTGCCAGCAGCCAGGGACAGGGGGCCCCCTCACCCCTCCACTTT
v_call: TRBV5-5; d_call: NA; clone_size: NA; j_call: TRBJ1-2; cdr3_aa: CASSLGTGVYGYTF; cdr3_nt: TGTGCCAGCAGCTTGGGCACGGGGGTCTATGGCTACACCTTC
v_call: TRBV9; d_call: TRBD1; clone_size: NA; j_call: TRBJ1-3; cdr3_aa: CASSVRGDRAGNTIYF; cdr3_nt: TGTGCCAGCAGCGTACGGGGGGACAGGGCTGGAAACACCATATATTTT
v_call: TRBV4-2; d_call: TRBD2; clone_size: NA; j_call: TRBJ2-5; cdr3_aa: CASSQDWTSGQETQYF; cdr3_nt: TGTGCCAGCAGCCAAGATTGGACTAGCGGACAAGAGACCCAGTACTTC
v_call: TRBV21-1; d_call: NA; clone_size: NA; j_call: TRBJ2-3; cdr3_aa: CASSKSNGGATDTQYF; cdr3_nt: TGTGCCAGCAGCAAGAGCAACGGGGGGGCCACAGATACGCAGTATTTT
v_call: TRBV7-2; d_call: TRBD1; clone_size: NA; j_call: TRBJ1-1; cdr3_aa: CASSYRSGQGARAFF; cdr3_nt: TGTGCCAGCAGCTATCGTTCCGGACAGGGGGCAAGGGCTTTCTTT
v_call: TRBV4-1; d_call: TRBD1; clone_size: NA; j_call: TRBJ1-1; cdr3_aa: CASSQRGPGEAFF; cdr3_nt: TGCGCCAGCAGCCAGAGGGGGCCGGGTGAAGCTTTCTTT
v_call: TRBV9; d_call: NA; clone_size: few; j_call: TRBJ2-1; cdr3_aa: CASSVDHYNEQFF; cdr3_nt: TGTGCCAGCAGCGTAGATCACTACAATGAGCAGTTCTTC
v_call: TRBV5-5; d_call: TRBD1; clone_size: NA; j_call: TRBJ2-3; cdr3_aa: CASSYRQGVSTDTQYF; cdr3_nt: TGTGCCAGCAGCTACCGACAGGGGGTTAGCACAGATACGCAGTATTTT
v_call: TRBV12-5; d_call: TRBD2; clone_size: NA; j_call: TRBJ2-3; cdr3_aa: CASGTVAGGPTDTQYF; cdr3_nt: TGTGCTAGTGGTACCGTAGCGGGGGGGCCCACAGATACGCAGTATTTT
v_call: TRBV27; d_call: NA; clone_size: NA; j_call: TRBJ2-5; cdr3_aa: CASSLSNGGLSETQYF; cdr3_nt: TGTGCCAGCAGTTTATCTAACGGGGGGCTAAGCGAGACCCAGTACTTC
v_call: TRBV5-3; d_call: TRBD1; clone_size: NA; j_call: TRBJ1-1; cdr3_aa: CARSLATQRDRKGTEAFF; cdr3_nt: TGTGCCAGAAGCTTGGCCACACAACGGGACAGGAAGGGCACTGAAGCTTTCTTT
v_call: TRBV27; d_call: NA; clone_size: NA; j_call: TRBJ1-1; cdr3_aa: CASSRTVIGLNTEAFF; cdr3_nt: TGTGCCAGCAGCCGGACAGTCATTGGATTGAACACTGAAGCTTTCTTT
v_call: TRBV11-2; d_call: NA; clone_size: NA; j_call: TRBJ2-2; cdr3_aa: CASTTGLNTGELFF; cdr3_nt: TGTGCCAGCACCACAGGATTGAACACCGGGGAGCTGTTTTTT
v_call: TRBV18; d_call: NA; clone_size: NA; j_call: TRBJ1-3; cdr3_aa: CASSPDKVGNTIYF; cdr3_nt: TGTGCCAGCTCACCGGACAAGGTTGGAAACACCATATATTTT
v_call: TRBV19; d_call: TRBD1; clone_size: NA; j_call: TRBJ1-5; cdr3_aa: CASGGTGGNQPQHF; cdr3_nt: TGTGCCAGTGGAGGGACAGGAGGGAATCAGCCCCAGCATTTT
v_call: TRBV2; d_call: NA; clone_size: NA; j_call: TRBJ2-5; cdr3_aa: CASNRDEETQYF; cdr3_nt: TGTGCCAGCAACAGGGATGAAGAGACCCAGTACTTC
v_call: TRBV6-1; d_call: NA; clone_size: NA; j_call: TRBJ1-6; cdr3_aa: CASSEWGRVPFNSPLHF; cdr3_nt: TGTGCCAGCAGTGAATGGGGCAGAGTCCCCTTTAATTCACCCCTCCACTTT
v_call: TRBV7-6; d_call: TRBD1; clone_size: NA; j_call: TRBJ2-2; cdr3_aa: CASSLKRGPNTGELFF; cdr3_nt: TGTGCCAGCAGCCTTAAGAGGGGGCCGAACACCGGGGAGCTGTTTTTT
v_call: TRBV5-8; d_call: TRBD2; clone_size: NA; j_call: TRBJ2-7; cdr3_aa: CASSFLAAGTYEQYF; cdr3_nt: TGTGCCAGCAGCTTTCTAGCGGCGGGTACCTACGAGCAGTACTTC
v_call: TRBV29-1; d_call: TRBD2; clone_size: once; j_call: TRBJ2-3; cdr3_aa: CSVGSAAGGPIDTQYF; cdr3_nt: TGCAGCGTTGGTTCGGCAGCGGGGGGCCCCATAGATACGCAGTATTTT
v_call: TRBV18; d_call: NA; clone_size: NA; j_call: TRBJ1-1; cdr3_aa: CASSMGAITEAFF; cdr3_nt: TGTGCCAGCTCAATGGGGGCCATCACTGAAGCTTTCTTT
v_call: TRBV7-9; d_call: NA; clone_size: NA; j_call: TRBJ1-2; cdr3_aa: CASSSDSVPRVGYTF; cdr3_nt: TGTGCCAGCAGCTCCGACAGCGTCCCCCGGGTTGGCTACACCTTC